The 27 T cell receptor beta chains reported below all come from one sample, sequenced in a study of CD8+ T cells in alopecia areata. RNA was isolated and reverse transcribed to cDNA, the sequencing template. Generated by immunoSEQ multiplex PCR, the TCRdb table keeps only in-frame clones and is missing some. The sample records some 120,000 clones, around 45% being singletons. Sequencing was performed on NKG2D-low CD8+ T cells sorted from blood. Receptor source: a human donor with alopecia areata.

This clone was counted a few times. This CDR3 is CSVTAGVEQYF. The CDR3 bases are TGCAGCGTCACCGCAGGGGTTGAGCAGTACTTC. The chain uses TRBV29-1 and TRBJ2-7; weak D call: TRBD1 (6 bases). The CDR3 contains 11 residues. With 6 bases removed from V and 7 bases from J, the gap between germline ends came to 13 bases. Germline V lookup: CDR1 SQVTM, CDR2 ANQGSEA.

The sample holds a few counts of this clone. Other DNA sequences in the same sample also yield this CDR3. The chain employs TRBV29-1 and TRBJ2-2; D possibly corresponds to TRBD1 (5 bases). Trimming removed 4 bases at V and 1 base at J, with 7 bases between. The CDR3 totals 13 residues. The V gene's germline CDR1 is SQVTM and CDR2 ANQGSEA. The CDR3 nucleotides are TGCAGCGTTGTACAGGAGAACACCGGGGAGCTGTTTTTT. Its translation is CSVVQENTGELFF.

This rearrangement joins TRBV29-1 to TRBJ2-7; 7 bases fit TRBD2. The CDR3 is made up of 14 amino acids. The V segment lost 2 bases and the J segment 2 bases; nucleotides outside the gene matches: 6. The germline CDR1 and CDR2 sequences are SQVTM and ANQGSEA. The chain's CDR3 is CSVELAEIAYEQYF. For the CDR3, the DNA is TGCAGCGTTGAACTAGCGGAGATAGCCTACGAGCAGTACTTC.

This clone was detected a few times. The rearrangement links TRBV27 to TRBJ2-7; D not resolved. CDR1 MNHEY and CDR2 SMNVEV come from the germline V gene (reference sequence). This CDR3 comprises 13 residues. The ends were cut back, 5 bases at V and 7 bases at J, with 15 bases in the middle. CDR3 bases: TGTGCCAGCAGTCTTACGGGCCGTGGGGAGCAGTACTTC. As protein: CASSLTGRGEQYF.

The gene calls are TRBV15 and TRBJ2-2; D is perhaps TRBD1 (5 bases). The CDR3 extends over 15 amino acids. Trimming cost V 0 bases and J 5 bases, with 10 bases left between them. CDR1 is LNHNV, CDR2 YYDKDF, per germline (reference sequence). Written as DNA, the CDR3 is TGTGCCACCAGCAGAGACAGGGAAGTTACCGGGGAGCTGTTTTTT. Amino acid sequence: CATSRDREVTGELFF.

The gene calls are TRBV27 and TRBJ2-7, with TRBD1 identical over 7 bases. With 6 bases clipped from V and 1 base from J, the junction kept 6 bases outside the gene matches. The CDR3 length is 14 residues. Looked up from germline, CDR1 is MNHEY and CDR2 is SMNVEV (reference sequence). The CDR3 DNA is TGTGCCAGCAGCCCTCGGGACAGATCCTACGAGCAGTACTTC. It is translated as CASSPRDRSYEQYF.

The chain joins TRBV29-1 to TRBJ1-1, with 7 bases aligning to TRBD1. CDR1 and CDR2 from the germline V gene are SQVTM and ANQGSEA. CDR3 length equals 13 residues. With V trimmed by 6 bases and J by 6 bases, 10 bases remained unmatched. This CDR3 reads CSVRDREYPEAFF. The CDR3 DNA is TGCAGCGTACGCGACAGGGAATATCCTGAAGCTTTCTTT.

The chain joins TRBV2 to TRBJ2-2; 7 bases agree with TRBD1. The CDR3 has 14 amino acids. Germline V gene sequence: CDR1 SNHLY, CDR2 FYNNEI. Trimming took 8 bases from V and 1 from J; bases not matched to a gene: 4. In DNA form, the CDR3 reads TGTGCCAGCGGCGGACAGGAGAACACCGGGGAGCTGTTTTTT. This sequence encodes CASGGQENTGELFF.

This chain's CDR3 is CASSYVVGGELFF. CDR3 sequence (DNA): TGTGCCAGCAGTTACGTAGTTGGCGGGGAGCTGTTTTTT. This rearrangement joins TRBV6-5 to TRBJ2-2; unclear D gene. Trimming took 2 bases from V and 7 from J, leaving 8 bases between them. There are 13 residues in the CDR3. Germline V gene lookup returns CDR1 MNHEY and CDR2 SVGAGI.

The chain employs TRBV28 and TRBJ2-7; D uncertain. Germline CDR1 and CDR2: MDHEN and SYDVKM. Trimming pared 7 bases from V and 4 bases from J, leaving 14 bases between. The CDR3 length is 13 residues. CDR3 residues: CASKESLGYEQYF. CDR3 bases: TGTGCCAGCAAAGAGTCCTTGGGGTACGAGCAGTACTTC.

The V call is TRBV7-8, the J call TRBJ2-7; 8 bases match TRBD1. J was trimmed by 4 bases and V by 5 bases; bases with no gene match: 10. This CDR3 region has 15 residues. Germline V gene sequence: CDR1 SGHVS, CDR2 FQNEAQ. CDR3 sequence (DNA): TGTGCCAGCAGCAAGGTGGGACAGGATACTTACGAGCAGTACTTC. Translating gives CASSKVGQDTYEQYF.

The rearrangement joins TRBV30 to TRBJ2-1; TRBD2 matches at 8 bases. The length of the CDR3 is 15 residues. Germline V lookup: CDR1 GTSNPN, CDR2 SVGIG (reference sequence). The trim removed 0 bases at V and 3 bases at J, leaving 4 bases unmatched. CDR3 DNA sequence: TGTGCCTGGAGTGTTACGGGAGGGGGCTACAATGAGCAGTTCTTC. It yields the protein CAWSVTGGGYNEQFF.

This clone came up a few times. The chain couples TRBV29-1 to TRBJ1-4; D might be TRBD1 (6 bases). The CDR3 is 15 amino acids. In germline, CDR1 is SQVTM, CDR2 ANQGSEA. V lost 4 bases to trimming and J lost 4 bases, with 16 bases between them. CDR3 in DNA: TGCAGCGTTGGCATAGGGGGACGGCTTAATGAAAAACTGTTTTTT. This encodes CSVGIGGRLNEKLFF.

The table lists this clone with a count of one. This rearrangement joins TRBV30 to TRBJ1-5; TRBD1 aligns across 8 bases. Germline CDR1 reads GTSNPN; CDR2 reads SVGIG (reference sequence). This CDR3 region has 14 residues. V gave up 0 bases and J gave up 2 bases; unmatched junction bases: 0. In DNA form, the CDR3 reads TGTGCCTGGAGTGTACAGGGGGGCAATCAGCCCCAGCATTTT. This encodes CAWSVQGGNQPQHF.

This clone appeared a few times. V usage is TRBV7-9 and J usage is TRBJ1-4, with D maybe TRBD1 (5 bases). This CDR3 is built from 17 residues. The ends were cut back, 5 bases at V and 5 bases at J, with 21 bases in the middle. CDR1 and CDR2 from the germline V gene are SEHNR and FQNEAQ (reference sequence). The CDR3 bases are TGTGCCAGCAGCCACCGGGGGGACGGGAGTCGAAATGAAAAACTGTTTTTT. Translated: CASSHRGDGSRNEKLFF.

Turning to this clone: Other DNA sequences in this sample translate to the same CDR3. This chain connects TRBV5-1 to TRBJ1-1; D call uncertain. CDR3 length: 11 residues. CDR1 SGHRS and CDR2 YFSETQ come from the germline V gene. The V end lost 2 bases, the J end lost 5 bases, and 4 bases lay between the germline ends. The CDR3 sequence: CASSLGTEAFF. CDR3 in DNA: TGCGCCAGCAGCTTAGGGACTGAAGCTTTCTTT.

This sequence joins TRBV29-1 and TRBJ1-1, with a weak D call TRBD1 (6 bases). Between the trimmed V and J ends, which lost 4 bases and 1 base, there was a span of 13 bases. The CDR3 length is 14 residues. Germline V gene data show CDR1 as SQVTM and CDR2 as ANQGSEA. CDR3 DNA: TGCAGCGTTGGGGGGGTACAGGGGAACACTGAAGCTTTCTTT. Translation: CSVGGVQGNTEAFF.

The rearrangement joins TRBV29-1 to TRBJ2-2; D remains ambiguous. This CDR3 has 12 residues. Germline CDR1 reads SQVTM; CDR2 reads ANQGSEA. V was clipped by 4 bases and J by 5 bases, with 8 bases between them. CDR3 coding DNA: TGCAGCGTTGTTCAGGAGACCGGGGAGCTGTTTTTT. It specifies CSVVQETGELFF.

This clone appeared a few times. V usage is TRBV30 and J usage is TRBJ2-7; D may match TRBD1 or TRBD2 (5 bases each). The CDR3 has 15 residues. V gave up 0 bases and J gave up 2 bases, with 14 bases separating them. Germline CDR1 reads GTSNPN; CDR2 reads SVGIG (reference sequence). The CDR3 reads CAWSVGRGVTYEQYF. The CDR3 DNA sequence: TGTGCCTGGAGTGTGGGGAGAGGGGTGACCTACGAGCAGTACTTC.

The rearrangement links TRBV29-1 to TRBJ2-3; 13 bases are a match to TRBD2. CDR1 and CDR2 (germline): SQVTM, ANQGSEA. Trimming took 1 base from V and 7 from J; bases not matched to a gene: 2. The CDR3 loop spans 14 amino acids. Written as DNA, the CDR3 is TGCAGCGTTGAAGGGACTAGCGGGGGATATACGCAGTATTTT. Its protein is CSVEGTSGGYTQYF.

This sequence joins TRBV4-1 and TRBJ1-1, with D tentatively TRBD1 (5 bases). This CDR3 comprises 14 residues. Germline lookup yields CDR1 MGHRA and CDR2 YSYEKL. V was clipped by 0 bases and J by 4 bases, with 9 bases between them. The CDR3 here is CASSQEGRGTEAFF. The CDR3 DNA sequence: TGCGCCAGCAGCCAAGAGGGGAGGGGCACTGAAGCTTTCTTT.

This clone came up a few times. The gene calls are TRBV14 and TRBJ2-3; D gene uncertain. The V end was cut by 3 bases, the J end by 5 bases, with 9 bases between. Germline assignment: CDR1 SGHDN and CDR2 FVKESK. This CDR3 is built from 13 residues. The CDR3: CASSHYYRDTQYF. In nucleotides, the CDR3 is TGTGCCAGCAGCCATTACTACAGAGATACGCAGTATTTT.

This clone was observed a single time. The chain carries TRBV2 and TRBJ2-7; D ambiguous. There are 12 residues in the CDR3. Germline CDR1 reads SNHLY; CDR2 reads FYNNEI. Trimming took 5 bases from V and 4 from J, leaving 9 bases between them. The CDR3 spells CASSRFEYEQYF. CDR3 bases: TGTGCCAGCAGTAGGTTTGAATACGAGCAGTACTTC.

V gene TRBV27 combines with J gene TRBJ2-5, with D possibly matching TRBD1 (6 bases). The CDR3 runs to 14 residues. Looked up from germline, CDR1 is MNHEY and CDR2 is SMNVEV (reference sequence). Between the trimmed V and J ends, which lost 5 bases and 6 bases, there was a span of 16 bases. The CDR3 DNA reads TGTGCCAGCAGTCGACCGGGACACGAACAGACCCAGTACTTC. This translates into CASSRPGHEQTQYF.

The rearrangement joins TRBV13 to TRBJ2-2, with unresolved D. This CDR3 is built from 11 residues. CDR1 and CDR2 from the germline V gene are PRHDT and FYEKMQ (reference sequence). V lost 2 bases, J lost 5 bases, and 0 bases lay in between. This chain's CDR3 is CASSLTGELFF. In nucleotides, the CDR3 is TGTGCCAGCAGCTTAACCGGGGAGCTGTTTTTT.

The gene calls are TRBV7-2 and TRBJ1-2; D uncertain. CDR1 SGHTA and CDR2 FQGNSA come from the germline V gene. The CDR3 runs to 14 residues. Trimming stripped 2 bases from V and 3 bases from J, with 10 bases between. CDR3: CASSLLDKDYGYTF. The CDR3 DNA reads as TGTGCCAGCAGCTTACTTGACAAAGACTATGGCTACACCTTC.

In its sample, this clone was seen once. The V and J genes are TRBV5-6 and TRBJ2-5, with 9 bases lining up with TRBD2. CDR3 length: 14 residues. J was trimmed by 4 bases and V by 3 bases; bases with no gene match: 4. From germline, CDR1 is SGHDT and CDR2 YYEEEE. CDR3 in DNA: TGTGCCAGCAGCTACGGGACTAGCTTAGAGACCCAGTACTTC. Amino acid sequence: CASSYGTSLETQYF.